This T cell receptor (beta chain) comes out of a study of cytomegalovirus exposure and HLA in healthy donors. Study summary: Later analysis reported that the 130 or so validation repertoires shared the platform of the roughly 700 first-cohort repertoires. Study-level findings and limits: Most TCR sequences were seen very rarely across donors, but some public TCRs occurred in many. The investigators catalogued 150 to 200 TCR beta chains as cytomegalovirus-associated.

The donors were members of the validation cohort, which comprised 120 subjects and was separate from the first cohort of 730 or so subjects. The assay was immunoSEQ multiplex PCR, and TCRdb's table has in-frame clones only and misses some. The sample records about 130,000 clones, roughly 95% being singletons. Germline V gene lookup returns CDR1 GTSNPN and CDR2 SVGIG (reference sequence). The CDR3 covers 13 residues. V was trimmed by 1 base and J by 7 bases, leaving 10 bases between them. A note on this clone: Its antigen is undetermined.

The chain joins TRBV30 to TRBJ1-4, with D tentatively TRBD1 (6 bases). This sequence originates from a young man in good health and CMV-seronegative. Sequenced: PBMCs. CDR3 DNA: TGTGCCTGGAGTGGGGGGCCGGGTGAAAAACTGTTTTTT. It specifies CAWSGGPGEKLFF.